These T cell receptor beta chains were read from a single sample in a study of T cell responses to AZD1222 COVID-19 vaccine. Assay: immunoSEQ multiplex PCR; the TCRdb copy retains only in-frame clones and omits some. The table lists around 65,000 clones, roughly four fifths of them singletons. The sample was peripheral blood, taken 28 days after the second AZD1222 dose. These receptor sequences come from an adult who received the AZD1222 COVID-19 vaccine. Each CDR3 is given with its conserved first and last residue. Fields, in order: CDR3 length, V gene, J gene, clone size, D gene, CDR3 protein, CDR3 DNA. D genes are given only for firm matches. Rows may omit the clone size; those that give it use once, few, many or a size class.

len: 15; v_gene: TRBV7-2; j_gene: TRBJ1-4; abundance: once; d_gene: -; CDR3aa: CASSNVGSIVEKLFF; CDR3nt: TGTGCCAGCAGCAACGTCGGGAGTATAGTTGAAAAACTGTTTTTT
len: 15; v_gene: TRBV28; j_gene: TRBJ1-1; abundance: -; d_gene: TRBD1; CDR3aa: CASSPEMTGRTEAFF; CDR3nt: TGTGCCAGCAGCCCAGAAATGACAGGGAGGACTGAAGCTTTCTTT
len: 19; v_gene: TRBV21-1; j_gene: TRBJ2-2; abundance: -; d_gene: -; CDR3aa: CASSKRPQQGPSNTGELFF; CDR3nt: TGTGCCAGCAGCAAAAGGCCACAACAGGGTCCCTCTAACACCGGGGAGCTGTTTTTT
len: 14; v_gene: TRBV5-1; j_gene: TRBJ2-7; abundance: -; d_gene: -; CDR3aa: CASSMGHGVDEQYF; CDR3nt: TGCGCCAGCAGCATGGGACACGGGGTAGACGAGCAGTACTTC
len: 15; v_gene: TRBV28; j_gene: TRBJ2-7; abundance: -; d_gene: TRBD2; CDR3aa: CASSPLTSGSYEQYF; CDR3nt: TGTGCCAGCAGTCCTTTGACTAGCGGGTCCTACGAGCAGTACTTC
len: 16; v_gene: TRBV29-1; j_gene: TRBJ1-4; abundance: -; d_gene: -; CDR3aa: CSALSGRAGLREKLFF; CDR3nt: TGCAGTGCACTCTCCGGCAGGGCCGGGCTTCGTGAAAAACTGTTTTTT
len: 13; v_gene: TRBV3-1/TRBV3-2; j_gene: TRBJ2-7; abundance: -; d_gene: -; CDR3aa: CASSLGTHYEQYF; CDR3nt: TGTGCCAGCAGCCTTGGGACGCACTACGAGCAGTACTTC
len: 13; v_gene: TRBV5-6; j_gene: TRBJ2-3; abundance: -; d_gene: -; CDR3aa: CASSSTHTDTQYF; CDR3nt: TGTGCCAGCAGCTCTACCCACACAGATACGCAGTATTTT
len: 11; v_gene: TRBV7-9; j_gene: TRBJ2-7; abundance: -; d_gene: -; CDR3aa: CASSFLFEQYF; CDR3nt: TGTGCCAGCAGCTTTCTCTTCGAGCAGTACTTC
len: 11; v_gene: TRBV2; j_gene: TRBJ2-5; abundance: -; d_gene: -; CDR3aa: CASSEEETQYF; CDR3nt: TGTGCCAGCAGTGAGGAGGAGACCCAGTACTTC
len: 11; v_gene: TRBV6-2/TRBV6-3; j_gene: TRBJ2-2; abundance: few; d_gene: -; CDR3aa: CASSYLGELFF; CDR3nt: TGTGCCAGCAGTTACCTCGGGGAGCTGTTTTTT
len: 14; v_gene: TRBV27; j_gene: TRBJ1-1; abundance: -; d_gene: -; CDR3aa: CASSRGWGNTEAFF; CDR3nt: TGTGCCAGCAGCCGCGGGTGGGGGAACACTGAAGCTTTCTTT
len: 20; v_gene: TRBV5-3; j_gene: TRBJ2-5; abundance: -; d_gene: TRBD2; CDR3aa: CARSLPCPGTSGSEQETQYF; CDR3nt: TGTGCCAGAAGCTTGCCTTGCCCCGGGACTAGCGGGAGTGAACAAGAGACCCAGTACTTC
len: 11; v_gene: TRBV6-2/TRBV6-3; j_gene: TRBJ2-5; abundance: -; d_gene: -; CDR3aa: CASSYGETQYF; CDR3nt: TGTGCCAGCAGTTACGGCGAGACCCAGTACTTC
len: 14; v_gene: TRBV29-1; j_gene: TRBJ2-5; abundance: -; d_gene: -; CDR3aa: CSVEPSLVQETQYF; CDR3nt: TGCAGCGTTGAACCTAGTCTGGTCCAAGAGACCCAGTACTTC
len: 17; v_gene: TRBV9; j_gene: TRBJ2-2; abundance: -; d_gene: TRBD1; CDR3aa: CASGPGTGGSNTGELFF; CDR3nt: TGTGCCAGCGGACCGGGGACAGGGGGCTCGAACACCGGGGAGCTGTTTTTT
len: 10; v_gene: TRBV7-9; j_gene: TRBJ2-2; abundance: -; d_gene: -; CDR3aa: CASSGWELFF; CDR3nt: TGTGCCAGCAGTGGTTGGGAGCTGTTTTTT
len: 13; v_gene: TRBV7-2; j_gene: TRBJ1-5; abundance: -; d_gene: TRBD1; CDR3aa: CASSLETGRPQHF; CDR3nt: TGTGCCAGCAGCTTAGAGACAGGGAGGCCCCAGCATTTT
len: 15; v_gene: TRBV6-1; j_gene: TRBJ2-1; abundance: -; d_gene: TRBD2; CDR3aa: CASSEATSESDEQFF; CDR3nt: TGTGCCAGCAGTGAAGCGACTAGCGAAAGTGATGAGCAGTTCTTC
len: 18; v_gene: TRBV11-2; j_gene: TRBJ1-1; abundance: -; d_gene: TRBD1; CDR3aa: CASSLVPGQGAGGTEAFF; CDR3nt: TGTGCCAGCAGCTTAGTCCCCGGACAGGGGGCAGGTGGAACTGAAGCTTTCTTT
len: 17; v_gene: TRBV28; j_gene: TRBJ2-1; abundance: -; d_gene: -; CDR3aa: CASSSSSGRWSYNEQFF; CDR3nt: TGTGCCAGCAGTTCTTCTAGTGGGAGGTGGTCCTACAATGAGCAGTTCTTC
len: 12; v_gene: TRBV6-2/TRBV6-3; j_gene: TRBJ2-7; abundance: -; d_gene: -; CDR3aa: CASSYQLYEQYF; CDR3nt: TGTGCCAGCAGTTACCAACTTTACGAGCAGTACTTC
len: 15; v_gene: TRBV12-5; j_gene: TRBJ1-4; abundance: -; d_gene: -; CDR3aa: CASGLVAATNEKLFF; CDR3nt: TGTGCTAGTGGTTTGGTGGCAGCAACTAATGAAAAACTGTTTTTT
len: 14; v_gene: TRBV6-5; j_gene: TRBJ1-5; abundance: -; d_gene: -; CDR3aa: CASRDPGQNQPQHF; CDR3nt: TGTGCCAGCCGCGATCCGGGACAAAATCAGCCCCAGCATTTT
len: 16; v_gene: TRBV25-1; j_gene: TRBJ2-3; abundance: -; d_gene: TRBD2; CDR3aa: CASSDGLAGVVDTQYF; CDR3nt: TGTGCCAGCAGCGACGGACTAGCGGGAGTGGTTGATACGCAGTATTTT
len: 13; v_gene: TRBV5-6; j_gene: TRBJ2-7; abundance: -; d_gene: -; CDR3aa: CASSWRLGDEQYF; CDR3nt: TGTGCCAGCAGCTGGCGCCTGGGGGACGAGCAGTACTTC
len: 14; v_gene: TRBV7-2; j_gene: TRBJ2-2; abundance: -; d_gene: -; CDR3aa: CASSFYKLPGELFF; CDR3nt: TGTGCCAGCAGCTTTTACAAGCTGCCCGGGGAGCTGTTTTTT
len: 15; v_gene: TRBV18; j_gene: TRBJ1-6; abundance: -; d_gene: -; CDR3aa: CASSDQGSGDSPLHF; CDR3nt: TGTGCCAGCTCAGACCAGGGATCCGGGGATTCACCCCTCCACTTT
len: 15; v_gene: TRBV19; j_gene: TRBJ2-5; abundance: once; d_gene: -; CDR3aa: CASSNPGLTKETQYF; CDR3nt: TGTGCCAGTAGTAACCCGGGACTGACGAAAGAGACCCAGTACTTC
len: 14; v_gene: TRBV4-3; j_gene: TRBJ2-7; abundance: -; d_gene: TRBD1; CDR3aa: CASSLGTGPYEQYF; CDR3nt: TGCGCCAGCAGCCTAGGGACAGGCCCCTACGAGCAGTACTTC
len: 16; v_gene: TRBV7-8; j_gene: TRBJ2-6; abundance: -; d_gene: -; CDR3aa: CASSLVGSSGANVLTF; CDR3nt: TGTGCCAGCAGCTTAGTTGGCAGCTCTGGGGCCAACGTCCTGACTTTC
len: 18; v_gene: TRBV11-3; j_gene: TRBJ1-6; abundance: -; d_gene: TRBD1; CDR3aa: CASSLARTGALYNSPLHF; CDR3nt: TGTGCCAGCAGCTTGGCCCGGACAGGGGCCCTTTATAATTCACCCCTCCACTTT
len: 14; v_gene: TRBV28; j_gene: TRBJ1-1; abundance: -; d_gene: -; CDR3aa: CASSPQRVNTEAFF; CDR3nt: TGTGCCAGCAGCCCGCAAAGGGTGAACACTGAAGCTTTCTTT
len: 12; v_gene: TRBV28; j_gene: TRBJ2-7; abundance: -; d_gene: -; CDR3aa: CASSTGPREQYF; CDR3nt: TGTGCCAGCAGTACGGGACCTCGGGAGCAGTACTTC
len: 17; v_gene: TRBV4-2; j_gene: TRBJ2-2; abundance: -; d_gene: -; CDR3aa: CASSQLGGVARTGELFF; CDR3nt: TGTGCCAGCAGCCAGTTGGGCGGGGTCGCCCGGACCGGGGAGCTGTTTTTT
len: 13; v_gene: TRBV27; j_gene: TRBJ1-2; abundance: few; d_gene: TRBD1; CDR3aa: CASSEDRIYGYTF; CDR3nt: TGTGCCAGCAGTGAGGACAGGATCTATGGCTACACCTTC
len: 17; v_gene: TRBV5-3; j_gene: TRBJ2-5; abundance: -; d_gene: TRBD2; CDR3aa: CARSFRTSGRDQETQYF; CDR3nt: TGTGCCAGAAGCTTTAGGACTAGCGGGAGAGACCAAGAGACCCAGTACTTC
len: 11; v_gene: TRBV29-1; j_gene: TRBJ2-7; abundance: -; d_gene: -; CDR3aa: CSVEERYEQYF; CDR3nt: TGCAGCGTTGAAGAGAGATACGAGCAGTACTTC
len: 12; v_gene: TRBV10-3; j_gene: TRBJ2-7; abundance: once; d_gene: TRBD2; CDR3aa: CAITSGSGEQYF; CDR3nt: TGTGCCATCACTAGCGGGAGTGGCGAGCAGTACTTC
len: 11; v_gene: TRBV28; j_gene: TRBJ1-4; abundance: -; d_gene: -; CDR3aa: CASSPREKLFF; CDR3nt: TGTGCCAGCAGTCCCCGCGAAAAACTGTTTTTT
len: 15; v_gene: TRBV7-9; j_gene: TRBJ1-6; abundance: few; d_gene: TRBD1; CDR3aa: CASRPLDRDASPLHF; CDR3nt: TGTGCCAGCAGACCCCTGGACAGGGACGCGTCACCCCTCCACTTT
len: 11; v_gene: TRBV29-1; j_gene: TRBJ2-3; abundance: few; d_gene: -; CDR3aa: CSVSLTDTQYF; CDR3nt: TGCAGCGTTTCTCTCACAGATACGCAGTATTTT
len: 15; v_gene: TRBV19; j_gene: TRBJ2-7; abundance: -; d_gene: -; CDR3aa: CASSLEAGPSYEQYF; CDR3nt: TGTGCCAGTAGTCTGGAGGCGGGACCCTCCTACGAGCAGTACTTC
len: 15; v_gene: TRBV10-3; j_gene: TRBJ1-1; abundance: -; d_gene: -; CDR3aa: CAISDRGSQNTEAFF; CDR3nt: TGTGCCATCAGTGATCGGGGGAGTCAGAACACTGAAGCTTTCTTT
len: 14; v_gene: TRBV5-4; j_gene: TRBJ2-7; abundance: -; d_gene: -; CDR3aa: CASSLSLGTYEQYF; CDR3nt: TGTGCCAGCAGCTTGTCGCTCGGGACCTACGAGCAGTACTTC
len: 16; v_gene: TRBV28; j_gene: TRBJ2-3; abundance: -; d_gene: -; CDR3aa: CASSNPRAQITDTQYF; CDR3nt: TGTGCCAGCAGCAACCCCCGGGCGCAGATCACAGATACGCAGTATTTT
len: 13; v_gene: TRBV29-1; j_gene: TRBJ2-7; abundance: -; d_gene: -; CDR3aa: CSVVDRDFHEQYF; CDR3nt: TGCAGCGTTGTCGACAGGGACTTCCACGAGCAGTACTTC
len: 15; v_gene: TRBV11-2; j_gene: TRBJ2-3; abundance: once; d_gene: -; CDR3aa: CASSLGAGFTDTQYF; CDR3nt: TGTGCCAGCAGCTTAGGAGCGGGCTTCACAGATACGCAGTATTTT
len: 14; v_gene: TRBV5-6; j_gene: TRBJ1-3; abundance: -; d_gene: -; CDR3aa: CASSLYSSGNTIYF; CDR3nt: TGTGCCAGCAGCTTGTACAGCTCTGGAAACACCATATATTTT
len: 14; v_gene: TRBV6-5; j_gene: TRBJ2-7; abundance: -; d_gene: TRBD1; CDR3aa: CASSQETGSYEQYF; CDR3nt: TGTGCCAGCAGCCAAGAGACAGGGTCTTACGAGCAGTACTTC
len: 15; v_gene: TRBV2; j_gene: TRBJ2-1; abundance: -; d_gene: TRBD1; CDR3aa: CASSPDRGRYNEQFF; CDR3nt: TGTGCCAGCAGTCCTGACAGGGGGCGGTATAATGAGCAGTTCTTC
len: 15; v_gene: TRBV3-1/TRBV3-2; j_gene: TRBJ2-7; abundance: -; d_gene: TRBD2; CDR3aa: CASSKGQAGVYEQYF; CDR3nt: TGTGCCAGCAGCAAGGGGCAAGCGGGAGTGTACGAGCAGTACTTC
len: 16; v_gene: TRBV28; j_gene: TRBJ2-5; abundance: -; d_gene: TRBD1; CDR3aa: CASSSTGQAYQETQYF; CDR3nt: TGTGCCAGCAGTTCAACGGGACAGGCGTACCAAGAGACCCAGTACTTC